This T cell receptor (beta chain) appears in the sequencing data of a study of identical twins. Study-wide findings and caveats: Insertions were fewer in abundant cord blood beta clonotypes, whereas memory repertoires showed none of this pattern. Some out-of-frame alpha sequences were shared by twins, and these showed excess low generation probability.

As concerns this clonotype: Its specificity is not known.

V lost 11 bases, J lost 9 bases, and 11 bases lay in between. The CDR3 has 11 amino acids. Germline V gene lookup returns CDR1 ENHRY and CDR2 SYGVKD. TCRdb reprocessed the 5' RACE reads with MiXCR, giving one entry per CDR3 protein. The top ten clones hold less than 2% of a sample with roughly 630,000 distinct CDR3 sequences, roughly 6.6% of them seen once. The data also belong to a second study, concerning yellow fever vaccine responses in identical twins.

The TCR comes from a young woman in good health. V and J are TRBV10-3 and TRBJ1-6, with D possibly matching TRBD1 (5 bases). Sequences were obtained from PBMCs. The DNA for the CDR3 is TGTGCCTCCGGGGGGTTTTCACCCCTCCACTTT. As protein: CASGGFSPLHF.